Listed here are 25 T cell receptor beta chains from one sample, sequenced in a study of T cell repertoires and HLA-DP antigens. Clones were read by immunoSEQ multiplex PCR, and TCRdb kept only the in-frame ones, dropping some. The sample holds approximately 73,000 clones; roughly 77% are singletons and the top ten take roughly 1.5%. For these TCRs, the target antigens are not known. The sequenced sample was CD4+ T cells from PBMCs. The receptors stem from a man aged 55 to 70 in good health and CMV-seronegative.

The chain has TRBV19 and TRBJ1-1; D is possibly TRBD1 (5 bases). Trimming stripped 3 bases from V and 1 base from J, with 9 bases between. Germline V lookup: CDR1 LNHDA, CDR2 SQIVND (reference sequence). The CDR3 covers 14 residues. This chain's CDR3 is CASSIWGENTEAFF. The CDR3 DNA sequence: TGTGCCAGTAGTATCTGGGGGGAGAACACTGAAGCTTTCTTT.

In this sample, this clone turned up many times. The chain combines TRBV6-5 with TRBJ1-6, with D uncertain. Between the trimmed V and J ends, which lost 5 bases and 0 bases, there was a span of 2 bases. The CDR3 contains 13 residues. Germline V gives CDR1 MNHEY, CDR2 SVGAGI. CDR3 nucleotides: TGTGCCAGCAGTAGCTCCTATAATTCACCCCTCCACTTT. It specifies CASSSSYNSPLHF.

V gene TRBV7-9 combines with J gene TRBJ1-5; D is perhaps TRBD1 (5 bases). Trimming removed 2 bases at V and 0 bases at J, with 8 bases between. The CDR3 is made up of 15 amino acids. Germline values: CDR1 SEHNR, CDR2 FQNEAQ (reference sequence). CDR3 in amino acids: CASSLLGDSNQPQHF. The DNA of the CDR3 is TGTGCCAGCAGCTTACTAGGGGATAGCAATCAGCCCCAGCATTTT.

The rearrangement joins TRBV7-2 to TRBJ1-1; D unclear. CDR1 SGHTA and CDR2 FQGNSA come from the germline V gene. V was cut by 6 bases and J by 4 bases, with 9 bases left in between. The length of the CDR3 is 12 residues. CDR3 sequence: CASRLDGTEAFF. The CDR3 nucleotides read TGTGCCAGCAGACTAGACGGCACTGAAGCTTTCTTT.

The rearrangement joins TRBV5-1 to TRBJ2-3; weak D call: TRBD2 (5 bases). The CDR3 is 16 residues long. The germline V and J ends were trimmed by 0 bases and 5 bases, with 16 bases remaining between them. Germline CDR1 reads SGHRS; CDR2 reads YFSETQ. CDR3 amino acids: CASSLDAAELGDTQYF. The CDR3, as DNA: TGCGCCAGCAGCTTGGATGCTGCCGAACTAGGAGATACGCAGTATTTT. The full variable domain, in which reference TRBV5-1 and TRBJ2-3 provide the parts outside the CDR3, is KAGVTQTPRYLIKTRGQQVTLSCSPISGHRSVSWYQQTPGQGLQFLFEYFSETQRNKGNFPGRFSGRQFSNSRSEMNVSTLELGDSALYLCASSLDAAELGDTQYFGPGTRLTVL.

V gene TRBV14 combines with J gene TRBJ2-5, with TRBD1 matching 8 bases. CDR3 size: 14 residues. Germline lookup yields CDR1 SGHDN and CDR2 FVKESK. V lost 4 bases and J lost 2; bases outside the gene matches: 3. The CDR3 region has the DNA TGTGCCAGCAGCCGTAACAGGGGGCAAGAGACCCAGTACTTC. Residues: CASSRNRGQETQYF.

The chain employs TRBV19 and TRBJ1-4; D is uncertain. CDR3 length: 19 amino acids. V lost 2 bases and J lost 0, with 19 bases in between. CDR1 and CDR2 from the germline V gene are LNHDA and SQIVND (reference sequence). The CDR3 region has the DNA TGTGCCAGTAGTATAAGGATACGCCAGAGTGTAGCAACTAATGAAAAACTGTTTTTT. This gives the protein CASSIRIRQSVATNEKLFF. The variable domain in full, completed from reference TRBV19 and TRBJ1-4, reads DGGITQSPKYLFRKEGQNVTLSCEQNLNHDAMYWYRQDPGQGLRLIYYSQIVNDFQKGDIAEGYSVSREKKESFPLTVTSAQKNPTAFYLCASSIRIRQSVATNEKLFFGSGTQLSVL.

The V and J genes are TRBV6-5 and TRBJ2-5; 8 bases are a match to TRBD1. TRBJ2-7 explains the end of the DNA better; the J call may be wrong. Germline V gene lookup returns CDR1 MNHEY and CDR2 SVGAGI. The CDR3 spans 15 residues. In DNA, the CDR3 is TGTGCCAGCAGTTACGAAGCGACAGGGGAATACGAGCAGTACTTC. It codes for CASSYEATGEYEQYF.

This chain links TRBV2 with TRBJ2-7; a weak D match, TRBD2 (6 bases). The V end was cut by 4 bases, the J end by 5 bases, with 12 bases between. This CDR3 contains 13 residues. The germline gives CDR1 SNHLY, CDR2 FYNNEI. Here the CDR3 reads CASSGDGSHEQYF. DNA of the CDR3: TGTGCCAGCAGTGGGGACGGGAGCCACGAGCAGTACTTC.

The rearrangement joins TRBV30 to TRBJ2-2, with 8 bases lining up with TRBD1. The CDR3 runs 15 residues. Germline V gene data show CDR1 as GTSNPN and CDR2 as SVGIG (reference sequence). Germline trimming cut 1 base from V and 5 bases from J; bases unmatched to any gene: 6. CDR3 residues: CAWSGQGARTGELFF. The CDR3 DNA sequence: TGTGCCTGGAGTGGTCAGGGGGCGCGGACCGGGGAGCTGTTTTTT. The complete variable domain, with remaining parts taken from reference TRBV30 and TRBJ2-2, reads SQTIHQWPATLVQPVGSPLSLECTVEGTSNPNLYWYRQAAGRGLQLLFYSVGIGQISSEVPQNLSASRPQDRQFILSSKKLLLSDSGFYLCAWSGQGARTGELFFGEGSRLTVL.

The rearrangement links TRBV5-8 to TRBJ2-1; TRBD1 might be the D (6 bases). The V end was cut by 0 bases, the J end by 2 bases, with 9 bases between. CDR1 is SGHTS, CDR2 YDEGEE, per germline. The CDR3 totals 15 residues. CDR3 residues: CASSLGQGTYNEQFF. The CDR3 nucleotides are TGTGCCAGCAGCTTGGGTCAGGGGACCTACAATGAGCAGTTCTTC.

The V call is TRBV6-1, the J call TRBJ2-7; TRBD1 matches 11 bases. The junction had 7 bases not matched to a gene; V was cut back by 5 bases and J by 4 bases. The germline V gene has CDR1 MNHNS and CDR2 SASEGT. This CDR3 contains 15 residues. The DNA for the CDR3 is TGTGCCAGCAGTCAGGACAGGGGGCTTCAGTACGAGCAGTACTTC. As protein: CASSQDRGLQYEQYF.

The CDR3 here is CASSLNLGEGAYEQYF. DNA of the CDR3: TGTGCCAGCAGCTTGAATCTGGGCGAAGGGGCCTACGAGCAGTACTTC. The chain has TRBV5-8 and TRBJ2-7, with a possible D match to TRBD1 (5 bases). The germline CDR1 and CDR2 sequences are SGHTS and YDEGEE. The CDR3 sequence is 16 residues long. Trimming cost V 1 base and J 2 bases, with 16 bases left between them.

J is TRBJ1-4 and V is TRBV5-1, with D possibly TRBD1 on 5 matching bases. V lost 4 bases and J 3 bases, leaving 13 bases between the germline ends. The CDR3 has 15 amino acids. Germline V CDR1 and CDR2: SGHRS, YFSETQ. CDR3 region: CASSAEGRPNEKLFF. The CDR3 nucleotides read TGCGCCAGCAGCGCGGAGGGACGGCCTAATGAAAAACTGTTTTTT.

The V and J genes are TRBV11-2 and TRBJ1-1; 9 positions match TRBD1. Germline loops: CDR1 SGHAT, CDR2 FQNNGV. J gave up 8 bases and V 5 bases, and 12 bases lay outside the gene matches. The CDR3 has 15 amino acids. The CDR3: CASSNRDRAFGEAFF. The CDR3 DNA is TGTGCCAGCAGCAACCGGGACAGGGCTTTCGGGGAAGCTTTCTTT.

The chain employs TRBV10-3 and TRBJ2-5; 8 bases fit TRBD2. The germline V gene encodes CDR1 ENHRY and CDR2 SYGVKD. There are 16 residues in the CDR3. The V segment lost 0 bases and the J segment 5 bases; nucleotides outside the gene matches: 8. DNA of the CDR3: TGTGCCATCAGTGAGTCGGGAAAGCGCGGGGGGGAGACCCAGTACTTC. Encoded protein: CAISESGKRGGETQYF.

The gene calls are TRBV4-3 and TRBJ1-2; maybe TRBD1 (5 bases). Germline CDR1 is LGHNA and CDR2 is YSLEER. The CDR3 loop spans 15 amino acids. Trimming pared 3 bases from V and 7 bases from J, leaving 18 bases between. CDR3 DNA: TGCGCCAGCAGCCACCTCGACGCAGGGTTCGGTGGCTACACCTTC. Protein sequence: CASSHLDAGFGGYTF.

The chain carries TRBV30 and TRBJ1-3; tentative D call: TRBD1 (5 bases). Trimming took off 0 bases at V and 3 bases at J, with 18 bases between the two ends. Germline V gene data show CDR1 as GTSNPN and CDR2 as SVGIG (reference sequence). The CDR3 runs to 17 residues. The CDR3 nucleotides are TGTGCCTGGAGTGTACGTCGGGGGGGGACTAGTGGAAACACCATATATTTT. Amino acid sequence: CAWSVRRGGTSGNTIYF.

The V and J genes are TRBV6-1 and TRBJ1-3; unclear D gene. Trimming cost V 5 bases and J 0 bases, with 11 bases left between them. Germline CDR1 MNHNS, CDR2 SASEGT. The CDR3 is 15 amino acids. DNA of the CDR3: TGTGCCAGCAGTTCGCATGACTACTCTGGAAACACCATATATTTT. It yields the protein CASSSHDYSGNTIYF.

This sequence joins TRBV2 and TRBJ2-1; 12 bases fit TRBD1. V trimming: 4 bases; J trimming: 7 bases; junction bases outside the gene matches: 5. In germline, CDR1 is SNHLY, CDR2 FYNNEI. The CDR3 runs 15 residues. The CDR3 loop is CASSGGQGAGNEQFF. CDR3 nucleotides: TGTGCCAGCAGTGGGGGACAGGGGGCTGGGAATGAGCAGTTCTTC.

V gene TRBV6-5 combines with J gene TRBJ2-1; possible D gene TRBD2, 5 bases. The CDR3 contains 14 residues. V gave up 0 bases and J gave up 7 bases, with 10 bases separating them. Germline loops: CDR1 MNHEY, CDR2 SVGAGI. CDR3 coding DNA: TGTGCCAGCAGTTACTCTTCTACTAGGAATGAGCAGTTCTTC. It is translated as CASSYSSTRNEQFF.

The V and J genes are TRBV7-2 and TRBJ2-1, with 8 bases lining up with TRBD2. CDR1 and CDR2 (germline): SGHTA, FQGNSA. The CDR3 extends over 15 amino acids. J lost 7 bases, V lost 5 bases, and 10 bases had no gene match. The DNA of the CDR3 is TGTGCCAGCAGCCTCCAGGGACTAGACGGGAATGAGCAGTTCTTC. Translation: CASSLQGLDGNEQFF.

The chain links TRBV5-1 to TRBJ2-3; tentative D call: TRBD2 (6 bases). This CDR3 is 14 amino acids long. V lost 4 bases and J lost 4, with 13 bases in between. From germline, CDR1 is SGHRS and CDR2 YFSETQ. CDR3: CASSAGAGSDTQYF. Written as DNA, the CDR3 is TGCGCCAGCAGCGCGGGCGCGGGATCAGATACGCAGTATTTT.

The chain uses TRBV5-6 and TRBJ1-1, with D maybe TRBD1 (5 bases). The CDR3 consists of 14 residues. Trimming removed 3 bases from V and 2 bases from J, with 11 bases in between. Germline lookup yields CDR1 SGHDT and CDR2 YYEEEE. The CDR3 nucleotides are TGTGCCAGCAGCTCGGGACCGACCAACACTGAAGCTTTCTTT. Amino acid sequence: CASSSGPTNTEAFF.

The chain recombines TRBV14 with TRBJ1-2; D is uncertain. Germline assignment: CDR1 SGHDN and CDR2 FVKESK. The V end was cut by 1 base, the J end by 8 bases, with 11 bases between. This CDR3 contains 13 residues. The DNA for the CDR3 is TGTGCCAGCAGCCAAGGGCAGGTCCTCGGCTACACCTTC. Amino acids: CASSQGQVLGYTF.